This TCR beta chain was retrieved from a study of T cells in Graves' hyperthyroidism and ophthalmopathy. The study left out patients who had uncontrolled infection, other autoimmune disease, pregnancy or lactation. Template material for amplifying TCR beta CDR3 regions consisted of RNA transcripts. During a first-round RT-PCR of the TCR CDR3, the HTBI primer set was used. Each CDR3 protein gets one entry after TCRdb re-called the multiplex PCR reads with MiXCR. The sample carries some 300,000 distinct CDR3 sequences, 13% recorded once. This clonotype was obtained from a woman aged 25 to 39 with Graves' hyperthyroidism that later progressed to Graves' ophthalmopathy. Sequenced: blood.

This CDR3 is CASSTSGVLYNEQFF. The CDR3 region has the DNA TGTGCCAGCAGCACCAGCGGGGTCCTCTACAATGAGCAGTTCTTC. The chain recombines TRBV12-3 or TRBV12-4 with TRBJ2-1; 7 nucleotides line up with TRBD2. V gave up 6 bases and J gave up 3 bases; unmatched junction bases: 8. The CDR3 spans 15 residues.